A single sample gave rise to the 20 T cell receptor beta chains below, sequenced in a study of T cell responses to AZD1222 COVID-19 vaccine. Here immunoSEQ multiplex PCR was the method, and the copy in TCRdb shows in-frame clones only, minus some. The sample yields about 170,000 clones, approximately 95% seen once. Source: peripheral blood, taken on day 0 of AZD1222 vaccination. The receptors here all came from an adult in good health.

This chain joins TRBV5-1 and TRBJ2-1; D is unclear. The CDR3 runs to 13 residues. V was cut by 0 bases and J by 9 bases, with 10 bases left in between. The germline V gene has CDR1 SGHRS and CDR2 YFSETQ. The CDR3 DNA reads TGCGCCAGCAGCTTGGGAGTCCGCGGTGAGCAGTTCTTC. Its translation: CASSLGVRGEQFF.

The V and J genes are TRBV6-5 and TRBJ1-1; 7 bases fit TRBD1. The germline V gene encodes CDR1 MNHEY and CDR2 SVGAGI. V gave up 4 bases and J gave up 0 bases; unmatched junction bases: 8. The CDR3 sequence is 16 residues long. CDR3 DNA sequence: TGTGCCAGCAGTTTCGACAGGGCAAGTGTGAACACTGAAGCTTTCTTT. Protein product: CASSFDRASVNTEAFF.

The chain links TRBV5-6 to TRBJ1-2; tentatively, D is TRBD1 (5 bases). The CDR3 length is 12 residues. CDR1 and CDR2 (germline): SGHDT, YYEEEE. Trimming pared 4 bases from V and 7 bases from J, leaving 11 bases between. Here the CDR3 DNA reads TGTGCCAGCAGCACCCGACAGCTTGGCTACACCTTC. It is translated as CASSTRQLGYTF.

The rearrangement links TRBV27 to TRBJ1-1, with 7 bases identical to TRBD1. Looked up from germline, CDR1 is MNHEY and CDR2 is SMNVEV (reference sequence). This CDR3 contains 14 residues. Trimming at V came to 5 bases and at J to 3 bases, leaving 6 bases not matched to a gene. DNA of the CDR3: TGTGCCAGCAGTCAATACAGGGGAGACACTGAAGCTTTCTTT. Amino acid sequence: CASSQYRGDTEAFF.

The rearrangement joins TRBV3-1 (or the pseudogene TRBV3-2) to TRBJ2-3, with TRBD2 identical over 8 bases. The germline gives CDR1 LGHDT, CDR2 YNNKEL (reference sequence). This CDR3 spans 14 amino acids. V dropped 5 bases and J dropped 3; count of bases not matched to a gene: 4. The chain's CDR3 is CASSVRGATDTQYF. The CDR3, as DNA: TGTGCCAGCAGCGTGCGGGGGGCGACAGATACGCAGTATTTT.

This rearrangement joins TRBV15 to TRBJ2-3; TRBD2 agrees at 10 bases. The germline V gene has CDR1 LNHNV and CDR2 YYDKDF (reference sequence). Trimming cost V 6 bases and J 1 base; bases outside gene matches: 7. CDR3 length: 16 amino acids. The CDR3 sequence is CATRRPSGSGTDTQYF. The CDR3 nucleotides read TGTGCCACCAGGCGTCCTAGCGGGAGTGGCACAGATACGCAGTATTTT.

The rearrangement joins TRBV5-1 to TRBJ1-4, with D perhaps TRBD1 (6 bases). Germline V gene lookup returns CDR1 SGHRS and CDR2 YFSETQ. The CDR3 has 14 amino acids. The germline V and J ends were trimmed by 4 bases and 6 bases, with 13 bases remaining between them. CDR3 coding DNA: TGCGCCAGCAGCCGTACAGGGTTAGATGAAAAACTGTTTTTT. The encoded protein is CASSRTGLDEKLFF.

V is TRBV4-2 and J is TRBJ1-1; D not certain. This CDR3 comprises 16 residues. Germline V CDR1 and CDR2: LGHNA, YNFKEQ. Trimming removed 0 bases at V and 0 bases at J, with 11 bases between. The chain's CDR3 is CASSQDSGFMNTEAFF. The DNA of the CDR3 is TGTGCCAGCAGCCAAGATAGCGGGTTCATGAACACTGAAGCTTTCTTT.

This chain uses TRBV11-1 with TRBJ1-1; TRBD1 might be the D (6 bases). V was trimmed by 7 bases and J by 0 bases, leaving 15 bases between them. The germline CDR1 and CDR2 sequences are SGHAT and FQDESV (reference sequence). CDR3 length equals 15 residues. The CDR3 reads CASTPRGLMNTEAFF. CDR3 nucleotides: TGTGCCAGCACCCCCCGGGGGCTTATGAACACTGAAGCTTTCTTT.

This chain uses TRBV7-9 with TRBJ1-1; the D is unclear. The V end was cut by 3 bases, the J end by 0 bases, with 8 bases between. Germline assignment: CDR1 SEHNR and CDR2 FQNEAQ (reference sequence). The CDR3 has 14 residues. The CDR3, as DNA: TGTGCCAGCAGCTTTGGGTATTTGAACACTGAAGCTTTCTTT. Translated, it gives CASSFGYLNTEAFF.

This rearrangement joins TRBV19 to TRBJ2-7; the D call may be TRBD1 or TRBD2 (5 bases each). Trimming took 3 bases from V and 7 from J, leaving 19 bases between them. The CDR3 is 15 residues long. The germline gives CDR1 LNHDA, CDR2 SQIVND (reference sequence). This CDR3 is CASSIQGSDLIEQYF. Here the CDR3 DNA reads TGTGCCAGTAGTATTCAGGGATCGGACTTGATTGAGCAGTACTTC.

V and J are TRBV18 and TRBJ1-6; tentatively, D is TRBD1 (5 bases). Germline-derived CDR1 and CDR2 are KGHSH and LQKENI. This CDR3 region has 11 residues. V lost 2 bases to trimming and J lost 13 bases, with 6 bases between them. CDR3: CASSPGGPLHF. In nucleotides, the CDR3 is TGTGCCAGCTCACCAGGGGGTCCCCTCCACTTT.

The chain couples TRBV6-5 to TRBJ2-2; tentative D call: TRBD1 (6 bases). V lost 4 bases, J lost 6 bases, and 9 bases lay in between. This CDR3 spans 13 amino acids. Per germline, CDR1 MNHEY and CDR2 SVGAGI. The CDR3 reads CASSSTGPGELFF. The CDR3 DNA follows: TGTGCCAGCAGTTCAACAGGGCCCGGGGAGCTGTTTTTT.

In its sample, this clone was seen once. V gene TRBV2 combines with J gene TRBJ2-7; a possible D gene is TRBD1 (5 bases). The germline gives CDR1 SNHLY, CDR2 FYNNEI. With 4 bases removed from V and 4 bases from J, the gap between germline ends came to 14 bases. The CDR3 is made up of 14 amino acids. The CDR3 coding sequence is TGTGCCAGCAGTGCGGGCAGGGTACATTACGAGCAGTACTTC. Protein sequence: CASSAGRVHYEQYF. The whole variable domain, filled in from reference TRBV2 and TRBJ2-7, reads EPEVTQTPSHQVTQMGQEVILRCVPISNHLYFYWYRQILGQKVEFLVSFYNNEISEKSEIFDDQFSVERPDGSNFTLKIRSTKLEDSAMYFCASSAGRVHYEQYFGPGTRLTVT.

This clone was counted once. This chain connects TRBV7-2 to TRBJ2-7; D unresolved. Per the germline V gene, CDR1 is SGHTA and CDR2 is FQGNSA. V lost 3 bases to trimming and J lost 0 bases, with 12 bases between them. This CDR3 is 15 amino acids long. The CDR3 spells CASSFVMGISYEQYF. The CDR3 coding sequence is TGTGCCAGCAGCTTCGTGATGGGAATCTCCTACGAGCAGTACTTC.

The chain couples TRBV5-6 to TRBJ1-3; 8 bases fit TRBD1. J lost 4 bases, V lost 8 bases, and 8 bases had no gene match. This CDR3 has 14 amino acids. Germline V gene data show CDR1 as SGHDT and CDR2 as YYEEEE. The CDR3 loop is CASHGQGTGNTIYF. For the CDR3, the DNA is TGTGCCAGTCATGGACAGGGAACAGGAAACACCATATATTTT.

The V call is TRBV5-8, the J call TRBJ1-3; perhaps TRBD1 as D (5 bases). Germline loops: CDR1 SGHTS, CDR2 YDEGEE. The CDR3 contains 15 residues. The V end lost 4 bases, the J end lost 5 bases, and 16 bases lay between the germline ends. CDR3 DNA: TGTGCCAGCAGCCCCCTGGGGGGTTCTCGAAACACCATATATTTT. Translating it yields CASSPLGGSRNTIYF.

The V call is TRBV15, the J call TRBJ1-2; 10 nucleotides align to TRBD1. The V and J ends lost 5 bases and 4 bases, in that order; junction bases with no gene match: 4. Germline CDR1 LNHNV, CDR2 YYDKDF (reference sequence). This CDR3 has 14 residues. CDR3: CATSGTGARYGYTF. Written as DNA, the CDR3 is TGTGCCACCAGCGGGACAGGGGCACGCTATGGCTACACCTTC.

The chain links TRBV7-9 to TRBJ2-1, with D possibly matching TRBD1 (6 bases). The germline V gene has CDR1 SEHNR and CDR2 FQNEAQ (reference sequence). Trimming took off 4 bases at V and 12 bases at J, with 19 bases between the two ends. CDR3 length: 14 amino acids. CDR3 sequence reads: CASSSEGRLGGQFF. CDR3 nucleotide sequence: TGTGCCAGCAGCTCTGAGGGGCGGCTAGGGGGGCAGTTCTTC.

The chain uses TRBV9 and TRBJ1-4; TRBD1 might be the D (5 bases). Between the trimmed V and J ends, which lost 0 bases and 3 bases, there was a span of 9 bases. Germline CDR1 reads SGDLS; CDR2 reads YYNGEE. This CDR3 has 15 amino acids. CDR3 in DNA: TGTGCCAGCAGCGTAGTCCCAGGGTCTAATGAAAAACTGTTTTTT. Translating it yields CASSVVPGSNEKLFF.